This is a list of T cell receptor beta chains from one sample in a study of blood T cells in healthy people across ages. Via MiXCR, TCRdb re-called the 5' RACE reads, giving one row per CDR3 protein. The data hold fewer than 900,000 distinct CDR3 sequences, with roughly 43% observed a single time. Sequencing used blood. These receptors all stem from an older woman in good health. CDR3s include the opening cysteine and the closing phenylalanine or tryptophan. A D gene is named only where the DNA matches it firmly. Some rows have no size entry. The others give once, few or many, or a class for an expanded clone.

j_call: TRBJ2-7; v_call: TRBV9; clone_size: few; d_call: TRBD2; cdr3_aa: CASSVTGGINEQYF; cdr3_nt: TGTGCCAGCAGCGTAACGGGGGGGATTAATGAGCAGTACTTC
j_call: TRBJ2-3; v_call: TRBV5-1; clone_size: NA; d_call: NA; cdr3_aa: CASSTGGSSTDTQYF; cdr3_nt: TGCGCCAGCAGCACCGGTGGTTCTAGCACAGATACGCAGTATTTT
j_call: TRBJ2-1; v_call: TRBV29-1; clone_size: many; d_call: TRBD2; cdr3_aa: CSVERTSGRRSYNEQFF; cdr3_nt: TGCAGCGTTGAACGGACTAGCGGGAGGAGGTCCTACAATGAGCAGTTCTTC
j_call: TRBJ2-7; v_call: TRBV4-1; clone_size: NA; d_call: NA; cdr3_aa: CASSQQGAGETYEQYF; cdr3_nt: TGCGCCAGCAGCCAACAGGGAGCTGGAGAGACCTACGAGCAGTACTTC
j_call: TRBJ1-1; v_call: TRBV25-1; clone_size: NA; d_call: NA; cdr3_aa: CASSGAVSGVTEAFF; cdr3_nt: TGTGCCAGCAGTGGGGCCGTTAGTGGGGTCACTGAAGCTTTCTTT
j_call: TRBJ2-7; v_call: TRBV7-2; clone_size: NA; d_call: NA; cdr3_aa: CASSQSRSYEQYF; cdr3_nt: TGTGCCAGCAGCCAGTCTAGGTCCTACGAGCAGTACTTC
j_call: TRBJ2-3; v_call: TRBV29-1; clone_size: NA; d_call: NA; cdr3_aa: CSVDEGKTDTQYF; cdr3_nt: TGCAGCGTCGACGAGGGAAAGACAGATACGCAGTATTTT
j_call: TRBJ2-7; v_call: TRBV12-3/TRBV12-4; clone_size: few; d_call: NA; cdr3_aa: CASSFSEGQYF; cdr3_nt: TGTGCCAGCAGTTTCTCAGAAGGGCAGTACTTC
j_call: TRBJ2-7; v_call: TRBV7-2; clone_size: few; d_call: TRBD2; cdr3_aa: CASSLVWTSGSHEQYF; cdr3_nt: TGTGCCAGCAGCTTAGTCTGGACTAGCGGGAGCCACGAGCAGTACTTC
j_call: TRBJ2-3; v_call: TRBV29-1; clone_size: NA; d_call: NA; cdr3_aa: CSVEGTPPHSPTDTQYF; cdr3_nt: TGCAGCGTTGAGGGGACGCCGCCCCATTCGCCCACAGATACGCAGTATTTT
j_call: TRBJ2-7; v_call: TRBV7-9; clone_size: few; d_call: TRBD1; cdr3_aa: CASSPRTGVHEQYF; cdr3_nt: TGTGCCAGCAGCCCGCGGACAGGGGTCCACGAGCAGTACTTC
j_call: TRBJ2-3; v_call: TRBV20-1; clone_size: NA; d_call: TRBD2; cdr3_aa: CSAPRLASTDTQYF; cdr3_nt: TGCAGTGCTCCCCGACTAGCAAGCACAGATACGCAGTATTTT
j_call: TRBJ2-1; v_call: TRBV10-3; clone_size: many; d_call: NA; cdr3_aa: CAIMSSASSYNEQFF; cdr3_nt: TGTGCCATCATGTCGAGTGCTAGCTCCTACAATGAGCAGTTCTTC
j_call: TRBJ2-1; v_call: TRBV4-1; clone_size: NA; d_call: TRBD2; cdr3_aa: CASSQEEAGAYNEQFF; cdr3_nt: TGCGCCAGCAGCCAAGAGGAAGCGGGGGCTTACAATGAGCAGTTCTTC
j_call: TRBJ2-3; v_call: TRBV2; clone_size: NA; d_call: TRBD2; cdr3_aa: CASSGDRASGGRDTQYF; cdr3_nt: TGTGCCAGCAGTGGGGACCGGGCTAGCGGGGGCAGAGATACGCAGTATTTT
j_call: TRBJ2-3; v_call: TRBV27; clone_size: few; d_call: NA; cdr3_aa: CASTRRGLSTDTQYF; cdr3_nt: TGTGCCAGCACCAGACGGGGACTGAGCACAGATACGCAGTATTTT
j_call: TRBJ1-6; v_call: TRBV20-1; clone_size: once; d_call: NA; cdr3_aa: CSAIPGSGRTNSPLHF; cdr3_nt: TGCAGTGCCATTCCGGGGTCGGGCAGAACTAATTCACCCCTCCACTTT
j_call: TRBJ2-3; v_call: TRBV7-8; clone_size: few; d_call: TRBD2; cdr3_aa: CASSLLAGVRTDTQYF; cdr3_nt: TGTGCCAGCAGCTTACTTGCGGGGGTCCGGACAGATACGCAGTATTTT
j_call: TRBJ2-3; v_call: TRBV10-1; clone_size: NA; d_call: TRBD2; cdr3_aa: CASTEGLAPTDTQYF; cdr3_nt: TGCGCCAGCACCGAGGGACTAGCGCCAACAGATACGCAGTATTTT
j_call: TRBJ2-7; v_call: TRBV29-1; clone_size: many; d_call: NA; cdr3_aa: CSVEELGTEQYF; cdr3_nt: TGCAGCGTTGAAGAATTGGGGACCGAGCAGTACTTC
j_call: TRBJ1-1; v_call: TRBV14; clone_size: NA; d_call: TRBD1; cdr3_aa: CASSRTGGWTEAFF; cdr3_nt: TGTGCCAGCAGCCGAACAGGGGGTTGGACTGAAGCTTTCTTT
j_call: TRBJ2-1; v_call: TRBV7-7; clone_size: few; d_call: NA; cdr3_aa: CASSLGTTLYNEQFF; cdr3_nt: TGTGCCAGCAGCTTGGGGACCACATTGTACAATGAGCAGTTCTTC
j_call: TRBJ2-1; v_call: TRBV2; clone_size: few; d_call: TRBD1; cdr3_aa: CASSERDRAVNEQFF; cdr3_nt: TGTGCCAGCAGTGAAAGGGACAGGGCTGTCAATGAGCAGTTCTTC
j_call: TRBJ2-7; v_call: TRBV20-1; clone_size: many; d_call: NA; cdr3_aa: CSALGQIPLYEQYF; cdr3_nt: TGCAGTGCGTTAGGACAGATCCCCCTCTACGAGCAGTACTTC
j_call: TRBJ1-2; v_call: TRBV6-5; clone_size: NA; d_call: TRBD1; cdr3_aa: CASSYSDRGRGYTF; cdr3_nt: TGTGCCAGCAGTTACTCGGACAGGGGGCGAGGCTACACCTTC
j_call: TRBJ2-2; v_call: TRBV2; clone_size: NA; d_call: NA; cdr3_aa: CASSEIQGNTGELFF; cdr3_nt: TGTGCCAGCAGTGAAATACAGGGAAACACCGGGGAGCTGTTTTTT
j_call: TRBJ2-7; v_call: TRBV7-2; clone_size: NA; d_call: TRBD1; cdr3_aa: CASSLLTGTGGYEQYF; cdr3_nt: TGTGCCAGCAGCTTATTAACTGGGACAGGGGGCTACGAGCAGTACTTC
j_call: TRBJ2-5; v_call: TRBV29-1; clone_size: many; d_call: TRBD1; cdr3_aa: CSVESTGVETQYF; cdr3_nt: TGCAGCGTTGAATCGACAGGGGTGGAGACCCAGTACTTC
j_call: TRBJ2-3; v_call: TRBV3-1; clone_size: NA; d_call: NA; cdr3_aa: CASSNGQRVDTQYF; cdr3_nt: TGTGCCAGCAGCAACGGACAGCGGGTTGATACGCAGTATTTT
j_call: TRBJ2-6; v_call: TRBV20-1; clone_size: few; d_call: NA; cdr3_aa: CSAPVQGTSGANVLTF; cdr3_nt: TGCAGTGCGCCGGTACAGGGAACTTCTGGGGCCAACGTCCTGACTTTC
j_call: TRBJ2-1; v_call: TRBV2; clone_size: many; d_call: NA; cdr3_aa: CASSGHETYNEQFF; cdr3_nt: TGTGCCAGCAGCGGACACGAGACCTACAATGAGCAGTTCTTC
j_call: TRBJ1-5; v_call: TRBV20-1; clone_size: NA; d_call: NA; cdr3_aa: CSARANRGNQPQHF; cdr3_nt: TGCAGTGCTAGAGCTAACAGAGGCAATCAGCCCCAGCATTTT
j_call: TRBJ2-1; v_call: TRBV12-3/TRBV12-4; clone_size: NA; d_call: TRBD2; cdr3_aa: CASTPRVLAVCEQFF; cdr3_nt: TGTGCCAGCACCCCTAGGGTCCTAGCGGTGTGTGAGCAGTTCTTC
j_call: TRBJ2-3; v_call: TRBV18; clone_size: NA; d_call: NA; cdr3_aa: CASSPRPRGYAYF; cdr3_nt: TGTGCCAGCTCACCTAGGCCGAGGGGATACGCGTATTTT
j_call: TRBJ1-6; v_call: TRBV12-3/TRBV12-4; clone_size: NA; d_call: TRBD1; cdr3_aa: CASSSPGTGWPPLHF; cdr3_nt: TGTGCCAGCAGTTCTCCCGGGACAGGGTGGCCACCCCTCCACTTT
j_call: TRBJ2-7; v_call: TRBV18; clone_size: NA; d_call: NA; cdr3_aa: CASSQPRDTFSYEQYF; cdr3_nt: TGTGCCAGCTCACAACCTCGGGACACATTCTCCTACGAGCAGTACTTC
j_call: TRBJ2-7; v_call: TRBV20-1; clone_size: few; d_call: TRBD2; cdr3_aa: CSARFLTSGSVYEQYF; cdr3_nt: TGCAGTGCTAGATTCCTTACTAGCGGGTCCGTTTACGAGCAGTACTTC
j_call: TRBJ2-3; v_call: TRBV10-3; clone_size: few; d_call: TRBD2; cdr3_aa: CANGGGSDTQYF; cdr3_nt: TGTGCCAACGGGGGGGGTTCAGATACGCAGTATTTT
j_call: TRBJ2-1; v_call: TRBV20-1; clone_size: NA; d_call: NA; cdr3_aa: CSAEEGAGEQFF; cdr3_nt: TGCAGTGCTGAGGAGGGGGCCGGGGAGCAGTTCTTC
j_call: TRBJ2-7; v_call: TRBV12-3/TRBV12-4; clone_size: few; d_call: NA; cdr3_aa: CASSGPGPARQYF; cdr3_nt: TGTGCCAGCAGCGGTCCGGGGCCGGCTAGGCAGTACTTC
j_call: TRBJ2-1; v_call: TRBV20-1; clone_size: NA; d_call: NA; cdr3_aa: CSAKGVHQDEQFF; cdr3_nt: TGCAGTGCTAAGGGGGTACACCAGGATGAGCAGTTCTTC
j_call: TRBJ1-2; v_call: TRBV25-1; clone_size: NA; d_call: NA; cdr3_aa: CASPSYGYTF; cdr3_nt: TGTGCCAGCCCAAGCTATGGCTACACCTTC
j_call: TRBJ1-3; v_call: TRBV3-1; clone_size: NA; d_call: NA; cdr3_aa: CASSYGGNRNTIYF; cdr3_nt: TGTGCCAGCAGCTACGGCGGGAACAGAAACACCATATATTTT
j_call: TRBJ2-6; v_call: TRBV7-2; clone_size: few; d_call: NA; cdr3_aa: CASSPRRGGANVLTF; cdr3_nt: TGTGCCAGCAGCCCCCGTAGGGGTGGGGCCAACGTCCTGACTTTC
j_call: TRBJ2-1; v_call: TRBV5-6; clone_size: NA; d_call: TRBD2; cdr3_aa: CASSLLAGFYNEQFF; cdr3_nt: TGTGCCAGCAGCTTACTAGCGGGATTCTACAATGAGCAGTTCTTC
j_call: TRBJ1-1; v_call: TRBV6-5; clone_size: NA; d_call: NA; cdr3_aa: CASSYVGGAFF; cdr3_nt: TGTGCCAGCAGTTATGTCGGAGGAGCTTTCTTT
j_call: TRBJ1-1; v_call: TRBV3-1; clone_size: NA; d_call: TRBD1; cdr3_aa: CASSQTGGGEAFF; cdr3_nt: TGTGCCAGCAGCCAAACAGGGGGTGGTGAAGCTTTCTTT
j_call: TRBJ2-7; v_call: TRBV28; clone_size: NA; d_call: TRBD2; cdr3_aa: CASSLLAGFEQYF; cdr3_nt: TGTGCCAGCAGTTTACTAGCGGGATTCGAGCAGTACTTC
j_call: TRBJ2-2; v_call: TRBV6-1; clone_size: few; d_call: TRBD1; cdr3_aa: CASRPGTGYIGELFF; cdr3_nt: TGTGCCAGCAGACCCGGGACAGGATACATCGGGGAGCTGTTTTTT
j_call: TRBJ1-6; v_call: TRBV14; clone_size: NA; d_call: NA; cdr3_aa: CASSLLGRDSPLHF; cdr3_nt: TGTGCCAGCAGCCTCCTTGGCAGGGATTCACCCCTCCACTTT
j_call: TRBJ1-6; v_call: TRBV27; clone_size: many; d_call: NA; cdr3_aa: CASSLEGVGNSPLHF; cdr3_nt: TGTGCCAGCAGTTTAGAGGGGGTTGGGAATTCACCCCTCCACTTT
j_call: TRBJ2-3; v_call: TRBV20-1; clone_size: NA; d_call: TRBD2; cdr3_aa: CSARDRLAAQTQYF; cdr3_nt: TGCAGTGCTAGAGATCGGCTAGCGGCCCAGACGCAGTATTTT
j_call: TRBJ2-1; v_call: TRBV20-1; clone_size: NA; d_call: NA; cdr3_aa: CSALKTRTNNGQFF; cdr3_nt: TGCAGTGCACTCAAGACCAGGACGAACAATGGGCAGTTCTTC
j_call: TRBJ1-2; v_call: TRBV19; clone_size: NA; d_call: NA; cdr3_aa: CASDDSTRGYTF; cdr3_nt: TGTGCCAGTGACGACAGTACGAGGGGCTACACCTTC
j_call: TRBJ2-7; v_call: TRBV3-1; clone_size: NA; d_call: TRBD1; cdr3_aa: CASSSTGGAGNEQYF; cdr3_nt: TGTGCCAGCAGCTCAACAGGGGGCGCAGGCAATGAGCAGTACTTC
j_call: TRBJ2-3; v_call: TRBV20-1; clone_size: few; d_call: TRBD2; cdr3_aa: CSARPLNSGGIIVTDTQYF; cdr3_nt: TGCAGTGCTAGGCCCTTGAATTCGGGGGGGATAATTGTGACAGATACGCAGTATTTT
j_call: TRBJ2-1; v_call: TRBV12-3/TRBV12-4; clone_size: NA; d_call: NA; cdr3_aa: CASSPQGQNGRHEQFF; cdr3_nt: TGTGCCAGCAGTCCGCAGGGGCAGAACGGGAGGCATGAGCAGTTCTTC
j_call: TRBJ1-1; v_call: TRBV5-1; clone_size: NA; d_call: NA; cdr3_aa: CASSLARDSYITEAFF; cdr3_nt: TGCGCCAGCAGCTTGGCCCGTGACAGCTATATCACTGAAGCTTTCTTT
j_call: TRBJ2-3; v_call: TRBV7-9; clone_size: NA; d_call: TRBD1; cdr3_aa: CASSLGQPLATQYF; cdr3_nt: TGTGCCAGCAGCTTGGGACAGCCGCTTGCTACGCAGTATTTT